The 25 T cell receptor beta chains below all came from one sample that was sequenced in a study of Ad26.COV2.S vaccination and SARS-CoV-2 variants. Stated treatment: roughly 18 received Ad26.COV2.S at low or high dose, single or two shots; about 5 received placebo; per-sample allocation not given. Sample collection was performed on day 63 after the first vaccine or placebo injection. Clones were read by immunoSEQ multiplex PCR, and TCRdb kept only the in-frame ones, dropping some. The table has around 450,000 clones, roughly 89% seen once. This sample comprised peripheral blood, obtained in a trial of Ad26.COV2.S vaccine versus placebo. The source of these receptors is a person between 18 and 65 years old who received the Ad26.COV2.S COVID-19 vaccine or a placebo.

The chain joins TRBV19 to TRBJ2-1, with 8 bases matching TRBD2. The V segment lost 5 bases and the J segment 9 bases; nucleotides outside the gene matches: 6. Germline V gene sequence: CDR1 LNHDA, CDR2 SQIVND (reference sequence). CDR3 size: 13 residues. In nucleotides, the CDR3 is TGTGCCAGTAGTCCCCAAGCGGGAGCTGAGCAGTTCTTC. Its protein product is CASSPQAGAEQFF.

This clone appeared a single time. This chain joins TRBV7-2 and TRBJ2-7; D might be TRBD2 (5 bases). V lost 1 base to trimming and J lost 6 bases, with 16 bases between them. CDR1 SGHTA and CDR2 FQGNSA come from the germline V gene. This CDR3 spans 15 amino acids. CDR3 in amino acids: CASSLGGWVEGEQYF. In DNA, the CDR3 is TGTGCCAGCAGCTTAGGCGGGTGGGTCGAGGGCGAGCAGTACTTC.

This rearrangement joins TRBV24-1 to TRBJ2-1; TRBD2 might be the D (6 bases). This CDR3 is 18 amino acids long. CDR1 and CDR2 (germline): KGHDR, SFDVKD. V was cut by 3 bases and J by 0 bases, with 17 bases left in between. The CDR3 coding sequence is TGTGCCACCAGTGATCCCCGTACCGGGGGAAGCTCCTACAATGAGCAGTTCTTC. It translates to CATSDPRTGGSSYNEQFF.

Here the CDR3 reads CASSPRGSGGGNTGELFF. For the CDR3, the DNA is TGTGCCAGCAGCCCCCGGGGGAGCGGGGGTGGGAACACCGGGGAGCTGTTTTTT. The chain has TRBV7-8 and TRBJ2-2, with 8 positions matching TRBD2. Germline V gives CDR1 SGHVS, CDR2 FQNEAQ. This CDR3 has 18 residues. Trimming cost V 5 bases and J 1 base; bases outside gene matches: 12.

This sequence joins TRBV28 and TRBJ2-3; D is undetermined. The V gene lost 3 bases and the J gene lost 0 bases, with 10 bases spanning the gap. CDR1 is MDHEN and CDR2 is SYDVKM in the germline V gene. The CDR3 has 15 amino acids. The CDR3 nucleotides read TGTGCCAGCAGTTTTGGTGTACGGAGCACAGATACGCAGTATTTT. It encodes CASSFGVRSTDTQYF. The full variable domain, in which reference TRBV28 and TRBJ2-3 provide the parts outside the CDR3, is DVKVTQSSRYLVKRTGEKVFLECVQDMDHENMFWYRQDPGLGLRLIYFSYDVKMKEKGDIPEGYSVSREKKERFSLILESASTNQTSMYLCASSFGVRSTDTQYFGPGTRLTVL.

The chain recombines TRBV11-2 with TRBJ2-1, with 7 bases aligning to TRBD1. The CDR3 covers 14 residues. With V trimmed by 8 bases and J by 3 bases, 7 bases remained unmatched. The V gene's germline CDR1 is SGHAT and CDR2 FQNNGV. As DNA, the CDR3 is TGTGCCAGCTCCTTGCAGGGGGTCTACAATGAGCAGTTCTTC. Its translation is CASSLQGVYNEQFF.

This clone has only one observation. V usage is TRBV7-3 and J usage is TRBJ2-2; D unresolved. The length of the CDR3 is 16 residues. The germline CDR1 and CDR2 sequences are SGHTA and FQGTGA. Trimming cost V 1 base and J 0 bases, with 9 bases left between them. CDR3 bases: TGTGCCAGCAGCTTAAACACCCCCGCGAACACCGGGGAGCTGTTTTTT. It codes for CASSLNTPANTGELFF.

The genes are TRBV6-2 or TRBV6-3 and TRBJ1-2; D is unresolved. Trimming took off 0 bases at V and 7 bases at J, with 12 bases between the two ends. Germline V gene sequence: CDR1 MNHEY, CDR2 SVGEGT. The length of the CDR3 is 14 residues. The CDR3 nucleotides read TGTGCCAGCAGTTACTCTAACCTCAGGCGTGGCTACACCTTC. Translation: CASSYSNLRRGYTF.

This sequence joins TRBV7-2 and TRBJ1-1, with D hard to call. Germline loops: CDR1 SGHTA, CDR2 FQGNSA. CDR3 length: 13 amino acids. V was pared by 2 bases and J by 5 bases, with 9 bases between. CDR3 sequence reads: CASSLFGRTEAFF. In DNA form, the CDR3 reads TGTGCCAGCAGCTTATTCGGTAGAACTGAAGCTTTCTTT.

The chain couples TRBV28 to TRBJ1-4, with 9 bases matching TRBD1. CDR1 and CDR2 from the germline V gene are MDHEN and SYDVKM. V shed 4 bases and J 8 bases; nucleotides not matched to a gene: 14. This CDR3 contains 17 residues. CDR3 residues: CASSSTGGALGNEKLFF. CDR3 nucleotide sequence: TGTGCCAGCAGTTCCACAGGGGGCGCTTTGGGAAACGAAAAACTGTTTTTT.

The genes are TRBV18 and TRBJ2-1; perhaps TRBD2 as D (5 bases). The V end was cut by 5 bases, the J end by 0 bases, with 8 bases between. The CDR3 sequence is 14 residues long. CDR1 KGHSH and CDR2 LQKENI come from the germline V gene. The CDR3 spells CASSLRVSYNEQFF. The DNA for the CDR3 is TGTGCCAGCTCATTGAGGGTCTCCTACAATGAGCAGTTCTTC.

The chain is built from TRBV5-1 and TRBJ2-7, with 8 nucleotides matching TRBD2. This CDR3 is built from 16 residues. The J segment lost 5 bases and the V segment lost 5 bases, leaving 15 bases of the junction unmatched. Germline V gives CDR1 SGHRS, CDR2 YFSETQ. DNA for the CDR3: TGCGCCAGCAGACATAACCACGGAGCGGGGGACCACGAGCAGTACTTC. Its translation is CASRHNHGAGDHEQYF.

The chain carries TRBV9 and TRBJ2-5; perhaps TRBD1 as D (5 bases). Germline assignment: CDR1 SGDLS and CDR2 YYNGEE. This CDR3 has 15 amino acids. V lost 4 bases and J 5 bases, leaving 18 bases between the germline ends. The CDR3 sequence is CASSTEGADVETQYF. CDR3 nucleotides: TGTGCCAGCAGCACAGAAGGGGCGGATGTGGAGACCCAGTACTTC. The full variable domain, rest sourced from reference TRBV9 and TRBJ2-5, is DSGVTQTPKHLITATGQRVTLRCSPRSGDLSVYWYQQSLDQGLQFLIQYYNGEERAKGNILERFSAQQFPDLHSELNLSSLELGDSALYFCASSTEGADVETQYFGPGTRLLVL.

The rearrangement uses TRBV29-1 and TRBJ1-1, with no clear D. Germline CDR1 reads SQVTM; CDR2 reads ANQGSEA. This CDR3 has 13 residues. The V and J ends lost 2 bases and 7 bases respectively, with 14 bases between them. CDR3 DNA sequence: TGCAGCGTTGAAAGTCCGGGCTACTATGAAGCTTTCTTT. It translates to CSVESPGYYEAFF.

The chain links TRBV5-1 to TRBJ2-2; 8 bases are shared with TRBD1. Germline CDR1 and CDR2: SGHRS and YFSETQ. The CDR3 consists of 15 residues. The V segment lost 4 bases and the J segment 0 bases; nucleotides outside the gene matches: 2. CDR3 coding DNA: TGCGCCAGCAGCCGGGACAGGTCGAACACCGGGGAGCTGTTTTTT. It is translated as CASSRDRSNTGELFF.

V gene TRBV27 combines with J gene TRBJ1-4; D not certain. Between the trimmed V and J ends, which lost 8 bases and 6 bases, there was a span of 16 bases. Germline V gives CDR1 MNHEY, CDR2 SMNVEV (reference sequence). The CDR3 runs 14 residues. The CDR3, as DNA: TGTGCCAGCGGCCCGGGCTACACGTATGAAAAACTGTTTTTT. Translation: CASGPGYTYEKLFF.

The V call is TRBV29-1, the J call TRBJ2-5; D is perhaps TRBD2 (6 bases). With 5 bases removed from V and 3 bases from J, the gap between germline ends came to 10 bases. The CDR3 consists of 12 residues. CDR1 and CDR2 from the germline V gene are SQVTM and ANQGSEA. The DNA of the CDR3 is TGCAGCGTTCGGGGCGGGAAAGAGACCCAGTACTTC. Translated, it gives CSVRGGKETQYF.

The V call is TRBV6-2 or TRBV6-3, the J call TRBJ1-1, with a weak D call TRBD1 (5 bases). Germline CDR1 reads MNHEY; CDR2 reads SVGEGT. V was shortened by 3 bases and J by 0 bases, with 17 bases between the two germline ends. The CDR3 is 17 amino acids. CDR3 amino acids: CASSYEWGDALNTEAFF. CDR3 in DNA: TGTGCCAGCAGTTATGAGTGGGGGGACGCCCTGAACACTGAAGCTTTCTTT.

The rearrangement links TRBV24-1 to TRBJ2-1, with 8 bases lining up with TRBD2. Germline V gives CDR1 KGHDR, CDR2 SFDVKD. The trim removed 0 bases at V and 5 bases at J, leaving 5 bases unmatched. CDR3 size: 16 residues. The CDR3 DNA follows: TGTGCCACCAGTGATTTGCTTAGCGGGGATCACAATGAGCAGTTCTTC. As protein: CATSDLLSGDHNEQFF.

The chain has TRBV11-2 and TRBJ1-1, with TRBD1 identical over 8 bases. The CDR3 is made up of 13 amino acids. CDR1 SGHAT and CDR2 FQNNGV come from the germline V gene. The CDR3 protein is CARPGQGNTEAFF. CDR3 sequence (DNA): TGTGCGAGACCCGGACAGGGCAACACTGAAGCTTTCTTT.

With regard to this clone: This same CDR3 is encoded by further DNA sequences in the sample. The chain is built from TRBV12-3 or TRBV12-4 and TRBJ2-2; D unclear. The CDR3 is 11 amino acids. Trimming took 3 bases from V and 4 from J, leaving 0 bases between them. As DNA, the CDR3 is TGTGCCAGCAGTTTCACCGGGGAGCTGTTTTTT. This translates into CASSFTGELFF.

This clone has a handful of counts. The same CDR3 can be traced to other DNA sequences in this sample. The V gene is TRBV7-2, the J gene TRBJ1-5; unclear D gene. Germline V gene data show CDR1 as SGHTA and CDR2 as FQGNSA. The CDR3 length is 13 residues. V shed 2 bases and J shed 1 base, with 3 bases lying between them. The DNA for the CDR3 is TGTGCCAGCAGCTTACGGAGCAATCAGCCCCAGCATTTT. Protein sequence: CASSLRSNQPQHF.

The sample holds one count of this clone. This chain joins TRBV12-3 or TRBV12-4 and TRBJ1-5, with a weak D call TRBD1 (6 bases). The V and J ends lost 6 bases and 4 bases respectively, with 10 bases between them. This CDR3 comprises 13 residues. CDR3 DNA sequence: TGTGCCAGCAGGAGAGGGGGGAATCAGCCCCAGCATTTT. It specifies CASRRGGNQPQHF.

The CDR3 DNA reads TGTGCCAGCAGCTTAAGAGCGGCGGGGGATTCCTACAATGAGCAGTTCTTC. It yields the protein CASSLRAAGDSYNEQFF. This rearrangement joins TRBV7-3 to TRBJ2-1; 7 bases are a match to TRBD2. Germline values: CDR1 SGHTA, CDR2 FQGTGA. The CDR3 spans 17 residues. V gave up 1 base and J gave up 1 base; unmatched junction bases: 7.

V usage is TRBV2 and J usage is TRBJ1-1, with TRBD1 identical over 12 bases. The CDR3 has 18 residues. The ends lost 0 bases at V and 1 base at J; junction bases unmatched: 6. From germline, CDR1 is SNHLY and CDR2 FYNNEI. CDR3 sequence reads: CASSEALGDRGPNTEAFF. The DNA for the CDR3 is TGTGCCAGCAGTGAAGCCTTAGGGGACAGGGGGCCGAACACTGAAGCTTTCTTT.